The rows below give T cell receptor beta chains drawn from one sample of a study of shared clonotypes between healthy human individuals. The assay was immunoSEQ multiplex PCR, and TCRdb's table has in-frame clones only and misses some. The table shows millions of clones, with about 92% occurring only once. Sequenced: naive CD4+ T cells sorted from blood. These receptor sequences come from a young man in good health. CDR3s include the opening cysteine and the closing phenylalanine or tryptophan. The D gene is left open where the match is weak. Only part of the rows carry a size: once, few, many, or a class if the clone is expanded.

CDR3nt	CDR3aa	d_gene	v_gene	j_gene	abundance
TGTGCCAGCGCTAATGACAGGAGCTCCTACAATGAGCAGTTCTTC	CASANDRSSYNEQFF	NA	TRBV6-5	TRBJ2-1	NA
TGCAGCGTTGAAGATGTGGCGGCCGCCTACAATGAGCAGTTCTTC	CSVEDVAAAYNEQFF	NA	TRBV29-1	TRBJ2-1	few
TGTGCCAGCAGCTTAGAGGGGACGGGGGAGCAGTACTTC	CASSLEGTGEQYF	NA	TRBV11-3	TRBJ2-7	NA
TGTGCCAGCAATCCCCCGGGACAGGGGGCAGATACGCAGTATTTT	CASNPPGQGADTQYF	TRBD1	TRBV28	TRBJ2-3	NA
TGTGCCAGCCGCTCGACAGGGATGGATAATTCACCCCTCCACTTT	CASRSTGMDNSPLHF	TRBD1	TRBV27	TRBJ1-6	NA
TGTGCCAGCAGCCCCGGACTAGCGGGAGGCGTGGAGCAGTTCTTC	CASSPGLAGGVEQFF	TRBD2	TRBV5-4	TRBJ2-1	once
TGTGCCAGCAGCTTACAGGGTGGCCAGCCCCAGCATTTT	CASSLQGGQPQHF	NA	TRBV7-9	TRBJ1-5	NA
TGTGCCAGCAGCTTTCGGTGGCCTATAAGCACAGATACGCAGTATTTT	CASSFRWPISTDTQYF	NA	TRBV11-2	TRBJ2-3	NA
TGCGCCAGCAGCCAAGAAAACGGCAATTTTAATTCACCCCTCCACTTT	CASSQENGNFNSPLHF	NA	TRBV4-3	TRBJ1-6	NA
TGTGCCAGCAGGGATAGCGGGGGTTTCGAGCAGTACTTC	CASRDSGGFEQYF	TRBD2	TRBV6-1	TRBJ2-7	few
TGCGCCAGCAGCTTTGGCGGGACAGCGTCTCAAGAGACCCAGTACTTC	CASSFGGTASQETQYF	NA	TRBV5-1	TRBJ2-5	once
TGTGCCATCAGTGGAGGGGGGAACGTCCTGACTTTC	CAISGGGNVLTF	NA	TRBV10-3	TRBJ2-6	NA
TGTGCCAGCCACCGGGGCAATGAGCAGTTCTTC	CASHRGNEQFF	NA	TRBV6-5	TRBJ2-1	NA
TGTGCCAGCAGTTACTCAGACAGGCATCCCTACGAGCAGTACTTC	CASSYSDRHPYEQYF	NA	TRBV6-5	TRBJ2-7	NA
TGTGCCAGCAGCCCCACTCCGACAGGGGCTACTAACTATGGCTACACCTTC	CASSPTPTGATNYGYTF	TRBD1	TRBV5-4	TRBJ1-2	NA
TGTGCCACAGAGCGGGCGAACATAGCCAAAAACATTCAGTACTTC	CATERANIAKNIQYF	NA	TRBV28	TRBJ2-4	NA
TGTGCCAGCAGCCAAGATCGACGGGAGACCCAGTACTTC	CASSQDRRETQYF	NA	TRBV14	TRBJ2-5	NA
TGTGCCAGCAGTCCGGGGGGCTATAGCAATCAGCCCCAGCATTTT	CASSPGGYSNQPQHF	NA	TRBV27	TRBJ1-5	NA
TGTGCCAGCAGCATATCCGGGGCCGGGGAGCTGTTTTTT	CASSISGAGELFF	NA	TRBV9	TRBJ2-2	NA
TGTGCCAGCAGCCCCCGGGCGTACGACACTGAAGCTTTCTTT	CASSPRAYDTEAFF	NA	TRBV7-9	TRBJ1-1	NA
TGTGCTTCGAGGGAGCGGGAGCTTGTTGAAACCGGGGAGCTGTTTTTT	CASRERELVETGELFF	TRBD2	TRBV10-3	TRBJ2-2	once
TGCGCCAGCACCAGCACAGGCATATCCTATGGCTACACCTTC	CASTSTGISYGYTF	NA	TRBV5-1	TRBJ1-2	NA
TGTGCCAGCAAGGGCGGCACTAGCACAGATACGCAGTATTTT	CASKGGTSTDTQYF	NA	TRBV2	TRBJ2-3	NA
TGTGCCAGTAGAGCACTAGCGACCCACAATGAGCAGTTCTTC	CASRALATHNEQFF	TRBD2	TRBV19	TRBJ2-1	NA
TGTGCCAGCAGCAAGGACAGCTACGAGCAGTACTTC	CASSKDSYEQYF	NA	TRBV7-2	TRBJ2-7	NA
TGTGCCAGCAGTCCGCGGGGGGCGTACACAGATACGCAGTATTTT	CASSPRGAYTDTQYF	TRBD2	TRBV27	TRBJ2-3	NA
TGTGCCTGGACCCCCACAGGGTCAGGCTACACCTTC	CAWTPTGSGYTF	NA	TRBV30	TRBJ1-2	NA
TGTGCCAGCAGTGTACTAGCGGGAGCCTACGAGCAGTACTTC	CASSVLAGAYEQYF	TRBD2	TRBV27	TRBJ2-7	NA
TGTGCCGGTTACAGGGGATCCCCTTACGAGCAGTACTTC	CAGYRGSPYEQYF	TRBD1	TRBV30	TRBJ2-7	NA
TGTGCCAGCAGTGAATGCGGCCTCTACGAGCAGTACTTC	CASSECGLYEQYF	NA	TRBV6-4	TRBJ2-7	NA
TGTGCCAGCAGCAAAGTCCCAATTGACAGGAAGGATAAGTATGGCTACACCTTC	CASSKVPIDRKDKYGYTF	NA	TRBV21-1	TRBJ1-2	NA
TGTGCCAGCAGCCGCGGGCTAGCGGGAGCCGGGGAGCTGTTTTTT	CASSRGLAGAGELFF	TRBD2	TRBV6-5	TRBJ2-2	NA
TGTGCCAGCTCCCCTCAAGGGGTTTCGACTGAAGCTTTCTTT	CASSPQGVSTEAFF	NA	TRBV18	TRBJ1-1	NA